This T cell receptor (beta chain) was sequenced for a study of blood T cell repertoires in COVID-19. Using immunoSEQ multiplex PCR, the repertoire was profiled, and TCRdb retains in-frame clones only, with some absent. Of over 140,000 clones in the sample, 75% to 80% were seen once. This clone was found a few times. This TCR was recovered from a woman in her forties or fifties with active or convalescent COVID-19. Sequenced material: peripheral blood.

The CDR3 DNA sequence: TGTGCCAGCAGTTACACCGGACAGGGAAGTCAGCCCCAGCATTTT. Amino acid sequence: CASSYTGQGSQPQHF. This chain uses TRBV6-2 or TRBV6-3 with TRBJ1-5; 8 bases match TRBD1. The trim removed 2 bases at V and 6 bases at J, leaving 6 bases unmatched. Looked up from germline, CDR1 is MNHEY and CDR2 is SVGEGT. The CDR3 loop spans 15 amino acids.